This note documents a single T cell receptor (beta chain) sequence. This entry is derived from a study of blood T cell repertoires in COVID-19. The CDR3 runs to 15 residues. The V end lost 4 bases, the J end lost 0 bases, and 10 bases lay between the germline ends. Germline assignment: CDR1 MNHEY and CDR2 SVGAGI. TCRdb's copy holds only in-frame clones and misses some; the assay was immunoSEQ multiplex PCR. The table lists some 100,000 clones, around four fifths of them singletons. Material: peripheral blood. J is TRBJ1-3 and V is TRBV6-5; the D is unclear. The receptor was derived from a woman aged 55-75 years with acute or convalescent COVID-19. CDR3 nucleotide sequence: TGTGCCAGCAGTTTGAGTGCAAGCTCTGGAAACACCATATATTTT. This codes for CASSLSASSGNTIYF.